Each of the 27 T cell receptor beta chains below was sequenced from the same sample in a study of neoadjuvant anti-PD-1 for oral cavity cancer. The repertoire was sequenced with immunoSEQ multiplex PCR; TCRdb's copy has only in-frame clones and lacks some. The sample consists of about 72,000 clones, around 82% of them appearing once. Sample: PBMCs, taken before nivolumab (anti-PD-1) treatment. All receptors derive from a person aged 35 to 85 with oral cavity squamous cell carcinoma.

The rearrangement joins TRBV28 to TRBJ2-4; the D is unclear. Per germline, CDR1 MDHEN and CDR2 SYDVKM. The CDR3 runs 16 residues. Trimming cost V 2 bases and J 2 bases, with 13 bases left between them. The CDR3 sequence: CASSLISWRSKNIQYF. In DNA, the CDR3 is TGTGCCAGCAGTTTAATTTCGTGGCGGTCCAAAAACATTCAGTACTTC.

The chain joins TRBV14 to TRBJ1-2; 8 nucleotides line up with TRBD1. In germline, CDR1 is SGHDN, CDR2 FVKESK. J lost 7 bases, V lost 3 bases, and 7 bases had no gene match. This CDR3 spans 14 amino acids. CDR3 amino acids: CASSHPGQGSGYTF. The CDR3 DNA sequence: TGTGCCAGCAGCCACCCAGGACAGGGAAGTGGCTACACCTTC.

This rearrangement joins TRBV2 to TRBJ1-4; 8 positions match TRBD1. The V segment lost 6 bases and the J segment 6 bases; nucleotides outside the gene matches: 12. The CDR3 runs to 16 residues. The germline V gene has CDR1 SNHLY and CDR2 FYNNEI. This CDR3 is CASRSRDRFDYEKLFF. The CDR3 DNA reads as TGTGCCAGCAGGTCCCGGGACAGGTTCGATTATGAAAAACTGTTTTTT.

The CDR3 bases are TGTGCCAGCAGCACCATCGACAGTTTACGAGGCTACACCTTC. As protein: CASSTIDSLRGYTF. This chain uses TRBV7-3 with TRBJ1-2; D perhaps matches TRBD1 (5 bases). The CDR3 length is 14 residues. Looked up from germline, CDR1 is SGHTA and CDR2 is FQGTGA. Trimming cost V 5 bases and J 8 bases, with 18 bases left between them.

The table lists this clone with a few counts. The V call is TRBV5-6, the J call TRBJ1-2, with no clear D. The germline gives CDR1 SGHDT, CDR2 YYEEEE. This CDR3 has 14 residues. V lost 7 bases, J lost 1 base, and 14 bases lay in between. CDR3 in DNA: TGTGCCAGCGGAGGGCTGGAGGGTAACTATGGCTACACCTTC. Its translation is CASGGLEGNYGYTF. The full variable domain, with the rest looked up from reference TRBV5-6 and TRBJ1-2, is DAGVTQSPTHLIKTRGQQVTLRCSPKSGHDTVSWYQQALGQGPQFIFQYYEEEERQRGNFPDRFSGHQFPNYSSELNVNALLLGDSALYLCASGGLEGNYGYTFGSGTRLTVV.

The rearrangement joins TRBV6-5 to TRBJ1-5; 7 nucleotides agree with TRBD1. Per germline, CDR1 MNHEY and CDR2 SVGAGI. V was clipped by 0 bases and J by 0 bases; unmatched bases: 2. This CDR3 region has 16 residues. Here the CDR3 DNA reads TGTGCCAGCAGTTACTCACCAGGGGGTAGCAATCAGCCCCAGCATTTT. Translated, it gives CASSYSPGGSNQPQHF.

CDR3 amino acids: CASSHGPSQTQYF. CDR3 nucleotides: TGTGCCAGCAGTCACGGTCCAAGCCAGACCCAGTACTTC. The genes are TRBV6-5 and TRBJ2-5; D is uncertain. The germline CDR1 and CDR2 sequences are MNHEY and SVGAGI. The CDR3 spans 13 residues. Trimming removed 5 bases from V and 6 bases from J, with 13 bases in between.

V usage is TRBV10-3 and J usage is TRBJ1-5, with a weak D call TRBD1 (6 bases). Trimming took 3 bases from V and 2 from J, leaving 11 bases between them. The CDR3 sequence is 15 residues long. CDR1 is ENHRY, CDR2 SYGVKD, per germline. The DNA of the CDR3 is TGTGCCATCAGTGATGGGGGGCTCGGCAATCAGCCCCAGCATTTT. It encodes CAISDGGLGNQPQHF.

The V call is TRBV9, the J call TRBJ1-2; 12 positions agree with TRBD1. V shed 4 bases, J shed 8 bases, and the junction held 12 bases outside the gene matches. From germline, CDR1 is SGDLS and CDR2 YYNGEE. The CDR3 totals 16 residues. CDR3 coding DNA: TGTGCCAGCAGCTTAGGGACAGGGGGCTATGTATGGGGCTACACCTTC. It translates to CASSLGTGGYVWGYTF.

The chain couples TRBV7-9 to TRBJ2-2; D may be TRBD2 (6 bases). The CDR3 contains 16 residues. V lost 5 bases to trimming and J lost 2 bases, with 15 bases between them. From germline, CDR1 is SEHNR and CDR2 FQNEAQ (reference sequence). CDR3 in amino acids: CASSPVAGINTGELFF. CDR3 bases: TGTGCCAGCAGCCCAGTGGCGGGAATTAACACCGGGGAGCTGTTTTTT.

This rearrangement joins TRBV9 to TRBJ1-5, with D possibly matching TRBD1 (5 bases). The CDR3 consists of 16 residues. Germline CDR1 reads SGDLS; CDR2 reads YYNGEE. With 1 base removed from V and 0 bases from J, the gap between germline ends came to 11 bases. The CDR3 DNA is TGTGCCAGCAGCGTAAATCCCGACAGTAGCAATCAGCCCCAGCATTTT. This codes for CASSVNPDSSNQPQHF.

The V and J genes are TRBV7-8 and TRBJ1-2; D remains unclear. In germline, CDR1 is SGHVS, CDR2 FQNEAQ. Trimming shortened V by 5 bases and J by 4 bases, and 14 bases separated the two germline ends. The CDR3 contains 14 residues. The CDR3 loop reads CASSQNVISYGYTF. CDR3 DNA sequence: TGTGCCAGCAGCCAAAACGTGATCTCCTATGGCTACACCTTC.

This clone turned up a few times. This chain uses TRBV7-2 with TRBJ2-6; unclear D gene. The CDR3 is 17 amino acids. CDR1 is SGHTA and CDR2 is FQGNSA in the germline V gene. Between the trimmed V and J ends, which lost 0 bases and 0 bases, there was a span of 9 bases. The DNA for the CDR3 is TGTGCCAGCAGCTTAGCGCGCGCTGGCTCTGGGGCCAACGTCCTGACTTTC. It codes for CASSLARAGSGANVLTF.

The chain links TRBV19 to TRBJ1-6, with D possibly TRBD1 on 6 matching bases. Trimming shortened V by 3 bases and J by 6 bases, and 15 bases separated the two germline ends. CDR1 and CDR2 from the germline V gene are LNHDA and SQIVND (reference sequence). This CDR3 spans 16 amino acids. CDR3 residues: CASSMGPTGFNSPLHF. CDR3 sequence (DNA): TGTGCCAGTAGTATGGGCCCTACAGGGTTTAATTCACCCCTCCACTTT.

The J gene is TRBJ2-1, the V gene TRBV13; 8 bases match TRBD2. Germline lookup yields CDR1 PRHDT and CDR2 FYEKMQ (reference sequence). The CDR3 totals 16 residues. V lost 5 bases, J lost 0 bases, and 6 bases stayed unmatched. DNA of the CDR3: TGTGCCAGCAGCACCCGGACTAGCAGCTCCTACAATGAGCAGTTCTTC. This gives the protein CASSTRTSSSYNEQFF.

The chain's CDR3 is CAWSYRENEKLFF. The CDR3 coding sequence is TGTGCCTGGAGCTACCGTGAAAATGAAAAACTGTTTTTT. The chain employs TRBV30 and TRBJ1-4; D gene unclear. The CDR3 spans 13 residues. Germline assignment: CDR1 GTSNPN and CDR2 SVGIG (reference sequence). Trimming cost V 3 bases and J 5 bases, with 10 bases left between them.

The V and J genes are TRBV5-1 and TRBJ1-5; TRBD1 matches at 9 bases. CDR1 and CDR2 (germline): SGHRS, YFSETQ. V dropped 7 bases and J dropped 7; count of bases not matched to a gene: 12. This CDR3 has 15 residues. CDR3 DNA sequence: TGCGCCAGCCGCCTTACAGGGGGCAAAGGCCAGCCCCAGCATTTT. Protein: CASRLTGGKGQPQHF.

The V gene is TRBV28, the J gene TRBJ2-7; D ambiguous. From germline, CDR1 is MDHEN and CDR2 SYDVKM. The CDR3 spans 12 residues. Trimming took 10 bases from V and 2 from J, leaving 12 bases between them. The CDR3 loop reads CATSGQTYEQYF. The CDR3 DNA is TGTGCCACTTCCGGGCAGACCTACGAGCAGTACTTC.

The J gene is TRBJ2-1, the V gene TRBV15, with 8 bases identical to TRBD2. This CDR3 is built from 15 residues. CDR1 is LNHNV and CDR2 is YYDKDF in the germline V gene (reference sequence). V was clipped by 2 bases and J by 8 bases; unmatched bases: 8. Here the CDR3 reads CATSRLIGGAHEQFF. CDR3 DNA: TGTGCCACCAGCAGATTGATCGGGGGGGCCCATGAGCAGTTCTTC.

The chain has TRBV5-1 and TRBJ1-3; no reliable D call. The CDR3 contains 14 residues. The germline V gene encodes CDR1 SGHRS and CDR2 YFSETQ. V lost 2 bases, J lost 3 bases, and 9 bases lay in between. In DNA form, the CDR3 reads TGCGCCAGCAGCTTCACTTTTTATGGAAACACCATATATTTT. Translation: CASSFTFYGNTIYF.

V usage is TRBV6-5 and J usage is TRBJ1-2; D is unresolved. CDR1 MNHEY and CDR2 SVGAGI come from the germline V gene. The CDR3 is made up of 14 amino acids. V was trimmed by 5 bases and J by 6 bases, leaving 16 bases between them. The CDR3, as DNA: TGTGCCAGCAGTGCCAGAAGGACGGCCGATGGCTACACCTTC. Amino acids: CASSARRTADGYTF.

The chain has TRBV29-1 and TRBJ2-1; maybe TRBD2 (6 bases). The germline V gene encodes CDR1 SQVTM and CDR2 ANQGSEA. The V and J ends lost 5 bases and 3 bases respectively, with 14 bases between them. This CDR3 has 14 residues. In DNA form, the CDR3 reads TGCAGCGTTTCTACTAGCAGAAGCTACAATGAGCAGTTCTTC. It yields the protein CSVSTSRSYNEQFF.

This chain links TRBV29-1 with TRBJ1-6; tentatively, D is TRBD1 (5 bases). Deletions cut 4 bases from V and 3 bases from J, with 7 bases between. CDR1 is SQVTM, CDR2 ANQGSEA, per germline. The CDR3 consists of 13 residues. The CDR3 nucleotides are TGCAGCGTTGGGGGCGGCTATAATTCACCCCTCCACTTT. It translates to CSVGGGYNSPLHF.

The V gene is TRBV7-9, the J gene TRBJ2-7; weak D call: TRBD1 (6 bases). CDR1 SEHNR and CDR2 FQNEAQ come from the germline V gene (reference sequence). The CDR3 is 12 amino acids. With 6 bases removed from V and 3 bases from J, the gap between germline ends came to 9 bases. The CDR3 loop reads CASSWTDYEQYF. The CDR3 DNA follows: TGTGCCAGCAGTTGGACAGACTACGAGCAGTACTTC.

The V gene is TRBV5-1, the J gene TRBJ2-1; weak D call: TRBD1 (5 bases). CDR3 size: 13 residues. In germline, CDR1 is SGHRS, CDR2 YFSETQ. Trimming shortened V by 1 base and J by 6 bases, and 8 bases separated the two germline ends. The DNA for the CDR3 is TGCGCCAGCAGCTTGTTTCAGGGCAATGAGCAGTTCTTC. It yields the protein CASSLFQGNEQFF. Combining the CDR3 with reference TRBV5-1 and TRBJ2-1 gives the whole variable domain KAGVTQTPRYLIKTRGQQVTLSCSPISGHRSVSWYQQTPGQGLQFLFEYFSETQRNKGNFPGRFSGRQFSNSRSEMNVSTLELGDSALYLCASSLFQGNEQFFGPGTRLTVL.

This clone was counted between two and nine times. CDR3 in DNA: TGTGCCAGTAGCCCAGGGGGCCCCTACGAGCAGTACTTC. Protein product: CASSPGGPYEQYF. The chain uses TRBV19 and TRBJ2-7; TRBD1 matches at 8 bases. J gave up 2 bases and V 6 bases, and 3 bases lay outside the gene matches. Germline loops: CDR1 LNHDA, CDR2 SQIVND (reference sequence). This CDR3 contains 13 residues.

The chain couples TRBV29-1 to TRBJ1-2; the D gene is possibly TRBD1 (5 bases). CDR1 and CDR2 (germline): SQVTM, ANQGSEA. V was trimmed by 8 bases and J by 10 bases, leaving 20 bases between them. The CDR3 runs 12 residues. CDR3 region: CSSTGTNLLYTF. CDR3 in DNA: TGCAGCTCGACCGGGACCAACTTACTCTACACCTTC.